The source of this T cell receptor (beta chain) is a study of CD4 and CD8 cells across lung adenocarcinoma regions. Localized lung adenocarcinoma, a non-small cell lung cancer, affected the donors. Each CDR3 protein gets one entry after TCRdb re-called the PCR reads with MiXCR. In the table there are 7,000 to 8,500 distinct CDR3 sequences, 50% to 60% of which are singletons. J was trimmed by 5 bases and V by 2 bases; bases with no gene match: 5. This CDR3 has 15 amino acids. Germline V gene sequence: CDR1 WNHNN, CDR2 SYGVQD (reference sequence). The sequencing input was CD4+ T cells from the center of a lung tumor. This sequence was found in a female donor with lung adenocarcinoma. The CD4 and CD8 labels of this study may be unreliable. This rearrangement joins TRBV10-1 to TRBJ2-1, with 8 bases aligning to TRBD2. The chain's CDR3 is CASSEVAGYDNEQFF. The CDR3 region has the DNA TGCGCCAGCAGTGAGGTAGCGGGATACGACAATGAGCAGTTCTTC.